The rows below give T cell receptor beta chains drawn from one sample of a study of T-cell memory formation after mild COVID-19. TCRdb re-called the 5' RACE reads through MiXCR, storing one row per CDR3 protein. This repertoire shows just over 400,000 distinct CDR3 sequences, around a quarter found once; its top ten account for about 12%. What was sequenced was PBMCs or a T cell subset sorted from them (not recorded which). Receptor source: an adult woman who had mild COVID-19 (a few samples of this study predate the infection). Cell type and time point are not known. Each CDR3 is given with its conserved first and last residue. A D gene is named only where the DNA matches it firmly. Some rows have no size entry. The others give once, few or many, or a class for an expanded clone.

d_call: NA
v_call: TRBV7-6
j_call: TRBJ2-2
clone_size: few
cdr3_nt: TGTGCCAGCAGCCCTACGCGCTCGGGGGAGCTGTTTTTT
cdr3_aa: CASSPTRSGELFF

d_call: TRBD2
v_call: TRBV20-1
j_call: TRBJ2-3
clone_size: NA
cdr3_nt: TGCAGTGCTAGAGATCGTAGACTAGCGGGGTACGGTACGCAGTATTTT
cdr3_aa: CSARDRRLAGYGTQYF

d_call: NA
v_call: TRBV20-1
j_call: TRBJ1-4
clone_size: NA
cdr3_nt: TGCAGTGCTATTACCTGGCCTAATGAAAAACTGTTTTTT
cdr3_aa: CSAITWPNEKLFF

d_call: NA
v_call: TRBV24-1
j_call: TRBJ1-2
clone_size: NA
cdr3_nt: TGTGCCACGTCCGGGACGGAGTTCCATGGCTACACCTTC
cdr3_aa: CATSGTEFHGYTF

d_call: TRBD1
v_call: TRBV12-3/TRBV12-4
j_call: TRBJ2-7
clone_size: NA
cdr3_nt: TGTGCCAGCAGTCCTCGACGGACAGGGAGGTACGAGCAGTACTTC
cdr3_aa: CASSPRRTGRYEQYF

d_call: NA
v_call: TRBV3-1
j_call: TRBJ1-1
clone_size: few
cdr3_nt: TGTGCCAGCAGCCAAGGCTACACTGAAGCTTTCTTT
cdr3_aa: CASSQGYTEAFF

d_call: NA
v_call: TRBV29-1
j_call: TRBJ1-5
clone_size: few
cdr3_nt: TGCAGCGTTGCGCAGGGCTCCAATCAGCCCCAGCATTTT
cdr3_aa: CSVAQGSNQPQHF

d_call: TRBD1
v_call: TRBV5-1
j_call: TRBJ1-1
clone_size: NA
cdr3_nt: TGCGCCAGCTCGGACAGGAGGAACACTGAAGCTTTCTTT
cdr3_aa: CASSDRRNTEAFF

d_call: NA
v_call: TRBV5-1
j_call: TRBJ2-3
clone_size: NA
cdr3_nt: TGCGCCAGCAGCTGGGGCAGATCCTTCACAGATACGCAGTATTTT
cdr3_aa: CASSWGRSFTDTQYF

d_call: TRBD2
v_call: TRBV9
j_call: TRBJ2-1
clone_size: few
cdr3_nt: TGTGCCAGCAGCGTAGGGGGGAGTAGCGGGAGTGGAAATGAGCAGTTCTTC
cdr3_aa: CASSVGGSSGSGNEQFF

d_call: TRBD2
v_call: TRBV6-2/TRBV6-3
j_call: TRBJ2-1
clone_size: few
cdr3_nt: TGTGCCAGCAGCCCTTCTTGGCGGGAGGCTAGCCGGCAGTTCTTC
cdr3_aa: CASSPSWREASRQFF

d_call: TRBD2
v_call: TRBV6-5
j_call: TRBJ2-1
clone_size: NA
cdr3_nt: TGTGCCAGCACCAACACGGGACTAGCGAGAGAGGATTCCTACAATGAGCAGTTCTTC
cdr3_aa: CASTNTGLAREDSYNEQFF

d_call: NA
v_call: TRBV3-1
j_call: TRBJ2-3
clone_size: NA
cdr3_nt: TGTGCCAGCACTCGAGGGGGGGCAGATACGCAGTATTTT
cdr3_aa: CASTRGGADTQYF

d_call: TRBD2
v_call: TRBV25-1
j_call: TRBJ2-5
clone_size: NA
cdr3_nt: TGTGCCAGCAGTCCCCCCGGGACTAGAGGAGAGACCCAGTACTTC
cdr3_aa: CASSPPGTRGETQYF

d_call: TRBD2
v_call: TRBV7-8
j_call: TRBJ2-1
clone_size: NA
cdr3_nt: TGTGCCAGCAGCTCATTTAGCGGGAGGGGCAATGAGCAGTTCTTC
cdr3_aa: CASSSFSGRGNEQFF

d_call: NA
v_call: TRBV3-1
j_call: TRBJ1-2
clone_size: NA
cdr3_nt: TGTGCCAGCAGCCGACTCGGGGGACAACACTATGGCTACACCTTC
cdr3_aa: CASSRLGGQHYGYTF

d_call: NA
v_call: TRBV7-3
j_call: TRBJ1-1
clone_size: many
cdr3_nt: TGTGCCAGCAGCCCCGGCCCAGGTGGCGCTGAAGCTTTCTTT
cdr3_aa: CASSPGPGGAEAFF

d_call: NA
v_call: TRBV5-1
j_call: TRBJ2-7
clone_size: NA
cdr3_nt: TGCGCCAGCAGCTTGGAACAGGTGGACTACGAGCAGTACTTC
cdr3_aa: CASSLEQVDYEQYF

d_call: NA
v_call: TRBV5-1
j_call: TRBJ2-2
clone_size: NA
cdr3_nt: TGCGCCAGCAGCTTGCCTCTACAGGGAACCGGGGAGCTGTTTTTT
cdr3_aa: CASSLPLQGTGELFF

d_call: NA
v_call: TRBV9
j_call: TRBJ2-7
clone_size: NA
cdr3_nt: TGTGCCAGCAGCACCCGGTTTCAGGCCTACGAGCAGTACTTC
cdr3_aa: CASSTRFQAYEQYF

d_call: TRBD1
v_call: TRBV6-2/TRBV6-3
j_call: TRBJ2-1
clone_size: few
cdr3_nt: TGTGCCAGCAGTTACTCGGTCGGTTCCTGGACAGGCTCTTACAATGAGCAGTTCTTC
cdr3_aa: CASSYSVGSWTGSYNEQFF

d_call: NA
v_call: TRBV4-2
j_call: TRBJ2-7
clone_size: few
cdr3_nt: TGTGCCAGCAGCCAGGAACGTTCGGCTTACGAGCAGTACTTC
cdr3_aa: CASSQERSAYEQYF

d_call: TRBD2
v_call: TRBV30
j_call: TRBJ2-7
clone_size: NA
cdr3_nt: TGTGCCTGGAGGCTAGCGGACTTCTCCTACGAGCAGTACTTC
cdr3_aa: CAWRLADFSYEQYF

d_call: NA
v_call: TRBV4-2
j_call: TRBJ2-7
clone_size: few
cdr3_nt: TGTGCCAGCAGCCAAGATCGACTAGGGAGCTCCTACGAGCAGTACTTC
cdr3_aa: CASSQDRLGSSYEQYF